What follows are 27 T cell receptor beta chains derived from one specimen sequenced in a study of blood T cell repertoires in COVID-19. Clones were sequenced by immunoSEQ multiplex PCR, and TCRdb holds only the in-frame ones, with some missing. The data show some 170,000 clones, with 85% to 90% seen just once and approximately 12% held by the top ten. Sequenced sample: peripheral blood. These TCRs come from a woman in her 70s with COVID-19, enrolled during active disease.

J is TRBJ1-6 and V is TRBV7-3, with D possibly TRBD1 on 6 matching bases. V was cut by 5 bases and J by 7 bases, with 12 bases left in between. Per germline, CDR1 SGHTA and CDR2 FQGTGA. The CDR3 is 14 amino acids. The CDR3 reads CASSQQGRNSPLHF. The CDR3 DNA sequence: TGTGCCAGCAGCCAACAGGGTCGGAATTCACCCCTCCACTTT.

This chain joins TRBV6-2 or TRBV6-3 and TRBJ1-1; a weak D match, TRBD1 (5 bases). The V gene's germline CDR1 is MNHEY and CDR2 SVGEGT. V was clipped by 5 bases and J by 4 bases, with 8 bases between them. The CDR3 is 12 amino acids. DNA of the CDR3: TGTGCCAGCAGTCGGGGGTCCACTGAAGCTTTCTTT. It yields the protein CASSRGSTEAFF.

This sequence joins TRBV2 and TRBJ2-5; 9 nucleotides agree with TRBD1. CDR1 and CDR2 from the germline V gene are SNHLY and FYNNEI. V was pared by 6 bases and J by 5 bases, with 13 bases of the junction left unmatched. The CDR3 spans 16 residues. The CDR3, as DNA: TGTGCCAGCAGCCCACCCCTATCACAGGGGGCGGAGACCCAGTACTTC. This gives the protein CASSPPLSQGAETQYF.

V and J are TRBV11-3 and TRBJ1-1, with 7 bases matching TRBD1. Germline V gene data show CDR1 as SGHNT and CDR2 as YENEEA. The CDR3 extends over 15 amino acids. The V segment lost 2 bases and the J segment 1 base; nucleotides outside the gene matches: 4. The CDR3 loop is CASSLKRTGNTEAFF. Written as DNA, the CDR3 is TGTGCCAGCAGCTTAAAGAGGACAGGGAACACTGAAGCTTTCTTT.

The chain joins TRBV7-8 to TRBJ2-3; TRBD2 agrees at 14 bases. This CDR3 contains 16 residues. Trimming took 6 bases from V and 3 from J; bases not matched to a gene: 5. Per germline, CDR1 SGHVS and CDR2 FQNEAQ. The CDR3 DNA sequence: TGTGCCAGCAGAATGGGACTAGCGGGAGAAACAGATACGCAGTATTTT. Translated, it gives CASRMGLAGETDTQYF.

The chain carries TRBV6-6 and TRBJ2-7, with 10 bases aligning to TRBD2. J was trimmed by 5 bases and V by 7 bases; bases with no gene match: 5. Germline V gives CDR1 MNHNY, CDR2 SVGAGI (reference sequence). The CDR3 contains 13 residues. CDR3 in DNA: TGTGCCAGCACGCCTAGCGGGAGTAACGAGCAGTACTTC. Protein product: CASTPSGSNEQYF.

This chain links TRBV3-1 (or the pseudogene TRBV3-2) with TRBJ1-1; TRBD1 is a possible D gene (6 bases). V lost 7 bases, J lost 2 bases, and 14 bases lay in between. The CDR3 spans 14 residues. CDR1 and CDR2 from the germline V gene are LGHDT and YNNKEL (reference sequence). The CDR3 nucleotides are TGTGCCAGCAACTTACAGGGATCCAACACTGAAGCTTTCTTT. Its translation: CASNLQGSNTEAFF.

The gene calls are TRBV30 and TRBJ1-5; D unresolved. Trimming removed 0 bases at V and 4 bases at J, with 19 bases between. The CDR3 spans 17 residues. Germline assignment: CDR1 GTSNPN and CDR2 SVGIG (reference sequence). The CDR3 sequence: CAWSVHSAYGSNQPQHF. Written as DNA, the CDR3 is TGTGCCTGGAGTGTACATTCCGCGTACGGGTCAAATCAGCCCCAGCATTTT.

The rearrangement uses TRBV6-5 and TRBJ2-5; possible D gene TRBD1, 6 bases. The CDR3 totals 13 residues. V shed 0 bases and J shed 9 bases, with 11 bases lying between them. Germline CDR1 and CDR2: MNHEY and SVGAGI. The CDR3 bases are TGTGCCAGCAGTTACTCAACAGGGTGGGCCCAGTACTTC. Translating gives CASSYSTGWAQYF.

CDR3 bases: TGTGCCTGGAGTTTCCTAGCGGGCGTTACCGGGGAGCTGTTTTTT. Residues: CAWSFLAGVTGELFF. The gene calls are TRBV30 and TRBJ2-2, with 8 positions matching TRBD2. Looked up from germline, CDR1 is GTSNPN and CDR2 is SVGIG (reference sequence). Trimming cost V 2 bases and J 5 bases; bases outside gene matches: 7. The CDR3 has 15 residues.

V is TRBV3-1 (or the pseudogene TRBV3-2) and J is TRBJ1-2; 8 bases are a match to TRBD1. The germline V gene has CDR1 LGHDT and CDR2 YNNKEL (reference sequence). The CDR3 totals 13 residues. The V gene end was trimmed by 3 bases and the J gene end by 8 bases; junction bases not matched to a gene: 5. DNA of the CDR3: TGTGCCAGCAGCCAGACAGGGGAAGGAGGCTACACCTTC. This sequence encodes CASSQTGEGGYTF.

The chain links TRBV19 to TRBJ1-5; 7 nucleotides line up with TRBD1. J gave up 5 bases and V 10 bases, and 8 bases lay outside the gene matches. Germline V gene lookup returns CDR1 LNHDA and CDR2 SQIVND (reference sequence). This CDR3 is 13 amino acids long. CDR3 coding DNA: TGTGCCACCAGAGACAGGGCGGATCAGCCCCAGCATTTT. This gives the protein CATRDRADQPQHF.

The rearrangement joins TRBV7-9 to TRBJ1-4, with D perhaps TRBD1 (5 bases). V lost 5 bases, J lost 7 bases, and 17 bases lay in between. CDR1 and CDR2 (germline): SEHNR, FQNEAQ (reference sequence). This CDR3 is built from 15 residues. The CDR3, as DNA: TGTGCCAGCAGCCTTGAGTGGACAAAGACTGAAAAACTGTTTTTT. This encodes CASSLEWTKTEKLFF.

V usage is TRBV2 and J usage is TRBJ2-1, with 9 bases lining up with TRBD2. V lost 5 bases, J lost 12 bases, and 11 bases stayed unmatched. The length of the CDR3 is 14 residues. Looked up from germline, CDR1 is SNHLY and CDR2 is FYNNEI. The CDR3 DNA sequence: TGTGCCAGCAGTCTTAGCGGGAGTCTTGATGGGCAGTTCTTC. Residues: CASSLSGSLDGQFF.

This clone was detected only once. The chain is built from TRBV25-1 and TRBJ2-1, with unresolved D. Deletions cut 0 bases from V and 0 bases from J, with 6 bases between. Germline loops: CDR1 MGHDK, CDR2 SYGVNS. The length of the CDR3 is 15 residues. The CDR3 loop reads CASSEYGGSYNEQFF. CDR3 bases: TGTGCCAGCAGTGAATACGGCGGCTCCTACAATGAGCAGTTCTTC.

As to this clone: Germline is not matched at one junction end, which may reflect a read error. This chain connects TRBV5-1 to TRBJ2-4; TRBD2 is a possible D gene (6 bases). Germline-derived CDR1 and CDR2 are SGHRS and YFSETQ. This CDR3 region has 13 residues. The CDR3 DNA follows: TGCGCCAGCAGATTGGACGGAGGGGACATTCAGTACTTC. As protein: CASRLDGGDIQYF. The full variable domain, in which reference TRBV5-1 and TRBJ2-4 provide the parts outside the CDR3, is KAGVTQTPRYLIKTRGQQVTLSCSPISGHRSVSWYQQTPGQGLQFLFEYFSETQRNKGNFPGRFSGRQFSNSRSEMNVSTLELGDSALYLCASRLDGGDIQYFGAGTRLSVL.

The chain couples TRBV11-2 to TRBJ2-1, with 8 bases that match TRBD2. The CDR3 covers 14 residues. Germline V CDR1 and CDR2: SGHAT, FQNNGV. V dropped 6 bases and J dropped 6; count of bases not matched to a gene: 7. As DNA, the CDR3 is TGTGCCAGCAGTTTTCTGACTAGCGCCAATGAGCAGTTCTTC. Translating it yields CASSFLTSANEQFF.

The V call is TRBV15, the J call TRBJ1-4; no definite D call. CDR1 LNHNV and CDR2 YYDKDF come from the germline V gene (reference sequence). Between the trimmed V and J ends, which lost 5 bases and 7 bases, there was a span of 14 bases. This CDR3 is built from 14 residues. DNA of the CDR3: TGTGCCACCAGCCCCCAGACGGGATTTGAAAAACTGTTTTTT. Protein product: CATSPQTGFEKLFF.

This sequence joins TRBV27 and TRBJ2-3; 13 positions agree with TRBD2. Germline assignment: CDR1 MNHEY and CDR2 SMNVEV (reference sequence). This CDR3 contains 15 residues. V lost 6 bases to trimming and J lost 4 bases; unmatched junction nucleotides: 4. The CDR3 DNA reads as TGTGCCAGCAGGTTACTAGCGGGAGGGTCAGATACGCAGTATTTT. This translates into CASRLLAGGSDTQYF.

V gene TRBV19 combines with J gene TRBJ2-7; perhaps TRBD2 as D (5 bases). Germline loops: CDR1 LNHDA, CDR2 SQIVND (reference sequence). Trimming took 5 bases from V and 7 from J, leaving 9 bases between them. This CDR3 contains 11 residues. The CDR3 here is CASSEDSEQYF. The CDR3 nucleotides read TGTGCCAGTAGTGAGGACTCGGAGCAGTACTTC.

The J gene is TRBJ2-7, the V gene TRBV27, with a weak D call TRBD1 (6 bases). CDR3 size: 13 residues. Trimming took off 3 bases at V and 2 bases at J, with 8 bases between the two ends. CDR1 and CDR2 from the germline V gene are MNHEY and SMNVEV (reference sequence). The CDR3 is CASSFGQTYEQYF. CDR3 bases: TGTGCCAGCAGTTTCGGACAGACCTACGAGCAGTACTTC.

The V gene is TRBV24-1, the J gene TRBJ2-2; weak D call: TRBD2 (5 bases). Trimming shortened V by 4 bases and J by 7 bases, and 15 bases separated the two germline ends. Germline V gene sequence: CDR1 KGHDR, CDR2 SFDVKD. The CDR3 runs to 15 residues. The CDR3 reads CATSDPVRGSGELFF. The CDR3 DNA sequence: TGTGCCACCAGTGACCCCGTACGGGGTAGCGGGGAGCTGTTTTTT.

This rearrangement joins TRBV11-2 to TRBJ1-2, with D possibly TRBD1 on 5 matching bases. V was cut by 5 bases and J by 5 bases, with 15 bases left in between. The CDR3 contains 14 residues. Germline V gives CDR1 SGHAT, CDR2 FQNNGV. CDR3 sequence (DNA): TGTGCCAGCAGCCCCATGGCGGGACCTTATGGCTACACCTTC. It is translated as CASSPMAGPYGYTF. The variable domain in full, completed from reference TRBV11-2 and TRBJ1-2, reads EAGVAQSPRYKIIEKRQSVAFWCNPISGHATLYWYQQILGQGPKLLIQFQNNGVVDDSQLPKDRFSAERLKGVDSTLKIQPAKLEDSAVYLCASSPMAGPYGYTFGSGTRLTVV.

This rearrangement joins TRBV5-1 to TRBJ2-7, with TRBD1 as a possible D gene (5 bases). From germline, CDR1 is SGHRS and CDR2 YFSETQ. The ends were cut back, 4 bases at V and 6 bases at J, with 14 bases in the middle. This CDR3 contains 13 residues. The CDR3 DNA sequence: TGCGCCAGCAGCGGGAAAGGGGATCTCGAGCAGTACTTC. Translating it yields CASSGKGDLEQYF. The variable domain in full, completed from reference TRBV5-1 and TRBJ2-7, reads KAGVTQTPRYLIKTRGQQVTLSCSPISGHRSVSWYQQTPGQGLQFLFEYFSETQRNKGNFPGRFSGRQFSNSRSEMNVSTLELGDSALYLCASSGKGDLEQYFGPGTRLTVT.

This chain joins TRBV27 and TRBJ2-7; D is possibly TRBD1 (5 bases). Germline CDR1 is MNHEY and CDR2 is SMNVEV (reference sequence). Trimming shortened V by 4 bases and J by 2 bases, and 9 bases separated the two germline ends. The CDR3 runs to 13 residues. The CDR3 coding sequence is TGTGCCAGCAGTTCGGCAGGGCCCTACGAGCAGTACTTC. Translation gives CASSSAGPYEQYF.

The rearrangement joins TRBV7-3 to TRBJ2-1, with 14 bases that match TRBD2. V shed 2 bases and J 9 bases; nucleotides not matched to a gene: 15. This CDR3 is built from 19 residues. The germline V gene has CDR1 SGHTA and CDR2 FQGTGA. The CDR3 coding sequence is TGTGCCAGCAGCTTAGGGGGACTAGCGGGAGCCCAAGGTCTTGGTGAGCAGTTCTTC. It specifies CASSLGGLAGAQGLGEQFF.

This chain connects TRBV5-4 to TRBJ1-1; D not resolved. CDR3 length equals 16 residues. The V end lost 4 bases, the J end lost 1 base, and 17 bases lay between the germline ends. Looked up from germline, CDR1 is SGHNT and CDR2 is YYREEE (reference sequence). As DNA, the CDR3 is TGTGCCAGCAGCCCCTCCCCGGCCGGGGAGAACACTGAAGCTTTCTTT. Its protein is CASSPSPAGENTEAFF.